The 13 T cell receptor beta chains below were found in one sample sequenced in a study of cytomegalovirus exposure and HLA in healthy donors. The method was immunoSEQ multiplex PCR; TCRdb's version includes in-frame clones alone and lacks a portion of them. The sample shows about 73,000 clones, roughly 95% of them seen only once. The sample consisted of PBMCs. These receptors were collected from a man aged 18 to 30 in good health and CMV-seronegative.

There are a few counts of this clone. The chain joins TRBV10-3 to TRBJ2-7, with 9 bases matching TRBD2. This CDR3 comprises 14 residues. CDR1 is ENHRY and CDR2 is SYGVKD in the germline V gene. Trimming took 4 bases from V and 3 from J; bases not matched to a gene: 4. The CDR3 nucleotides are TGTGCCATCAGTGTGGCGGGGGGGGGCTACGAGCAGTACTTC. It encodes CAISVAGGGYEQYF.

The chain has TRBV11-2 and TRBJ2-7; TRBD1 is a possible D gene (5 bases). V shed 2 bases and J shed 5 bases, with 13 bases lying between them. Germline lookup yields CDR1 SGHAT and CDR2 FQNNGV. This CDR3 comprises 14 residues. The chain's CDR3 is CASSLRGFGHEQYF. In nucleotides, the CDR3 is TGTGCCAGCAGCTTAAGGGGTTTCGGCCACGAGCAGTACTTC. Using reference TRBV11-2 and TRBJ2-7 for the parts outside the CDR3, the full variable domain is EAGVAQSPRYKIIEKRQSVAFWCNPISGHATLYWYQQILGQGPKLLIQFQNNGVVDDSQLPKDRFSAERLKGVDSTLKIQPAKLEDSAVYLCASSLRGFGHEQYFGPGTRLTVT.

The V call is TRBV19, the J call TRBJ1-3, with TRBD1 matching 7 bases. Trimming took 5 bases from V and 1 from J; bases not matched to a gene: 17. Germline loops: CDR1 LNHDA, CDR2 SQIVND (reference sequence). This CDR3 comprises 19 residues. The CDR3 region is CASSPHRGRAAKSGNTIYF. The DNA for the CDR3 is TGTGCCAGTAGTCCTCACAGGGGCCGCGCTGCAAAATCTGGAAACACCATATATTTT.

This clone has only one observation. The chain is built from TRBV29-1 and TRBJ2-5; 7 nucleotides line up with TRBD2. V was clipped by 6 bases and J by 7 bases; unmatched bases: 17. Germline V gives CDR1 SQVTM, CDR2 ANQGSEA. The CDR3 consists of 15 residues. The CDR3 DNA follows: TGCAGCGTCGACCTCCCGACTAGCACTCCTAGGACCCAGTACTTC. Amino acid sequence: CSVDLPTSTPRTQYF.

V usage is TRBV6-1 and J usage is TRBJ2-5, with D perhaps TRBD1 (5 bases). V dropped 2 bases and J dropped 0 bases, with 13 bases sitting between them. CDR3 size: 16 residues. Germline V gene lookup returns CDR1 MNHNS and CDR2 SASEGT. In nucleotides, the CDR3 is TGTGCCAGCAGTGAATGGTCAGGGAAGTACCAAGAGACCCAGTACTTC. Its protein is CASSEWSGKYQETQYF.

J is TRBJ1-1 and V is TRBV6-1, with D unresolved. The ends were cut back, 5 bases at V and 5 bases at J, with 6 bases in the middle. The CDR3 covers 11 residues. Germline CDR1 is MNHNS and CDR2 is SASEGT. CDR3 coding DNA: TGTGCCAGCAGTTACCAGACTGAAGCTTTCTTT. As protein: CASSYQTEAFF.

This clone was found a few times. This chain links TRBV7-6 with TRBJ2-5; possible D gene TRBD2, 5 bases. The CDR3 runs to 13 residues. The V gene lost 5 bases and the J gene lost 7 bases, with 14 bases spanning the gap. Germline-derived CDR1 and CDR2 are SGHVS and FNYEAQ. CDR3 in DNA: TGTGCCAGCAGCCCGACATCCGCGGGGACCCAGTACTTC. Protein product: CASSPTSAGTQYF.

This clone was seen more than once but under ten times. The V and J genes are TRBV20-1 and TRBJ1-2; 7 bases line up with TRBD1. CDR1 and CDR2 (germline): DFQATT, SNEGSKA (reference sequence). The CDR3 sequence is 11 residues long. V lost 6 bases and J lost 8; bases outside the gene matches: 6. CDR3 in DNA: TGCAGTGCAACAGGGGCGGGGGGCTACACCTTC. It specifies CSATGAGGYTF.

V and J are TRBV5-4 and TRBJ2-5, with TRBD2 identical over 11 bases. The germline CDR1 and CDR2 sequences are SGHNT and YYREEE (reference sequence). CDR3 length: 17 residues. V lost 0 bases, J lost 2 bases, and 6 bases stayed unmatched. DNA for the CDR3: TGTGCCAGCAGCTTGGATCCTAGCGGGGGGCTTCAAGAGACCCAGTACTTC. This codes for CASSLDPSGGLQETQYF.

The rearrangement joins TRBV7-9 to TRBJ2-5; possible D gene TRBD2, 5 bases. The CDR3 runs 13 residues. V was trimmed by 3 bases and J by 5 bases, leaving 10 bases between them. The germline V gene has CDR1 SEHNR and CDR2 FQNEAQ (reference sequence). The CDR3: CASSFRGTETQYF. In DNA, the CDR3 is TGTGCCAGCAGCTTTCGGGGTACCGAGACCCAGTACTTC.

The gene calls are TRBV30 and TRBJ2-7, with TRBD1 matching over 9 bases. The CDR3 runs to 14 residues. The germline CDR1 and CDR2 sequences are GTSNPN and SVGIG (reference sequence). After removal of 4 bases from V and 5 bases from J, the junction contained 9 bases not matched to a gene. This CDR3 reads CAWNLGQGRNEQYF. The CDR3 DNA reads TGTGCCTGGAACCTTGGACAGGGGAGGAACGAGCAGTACTTC.

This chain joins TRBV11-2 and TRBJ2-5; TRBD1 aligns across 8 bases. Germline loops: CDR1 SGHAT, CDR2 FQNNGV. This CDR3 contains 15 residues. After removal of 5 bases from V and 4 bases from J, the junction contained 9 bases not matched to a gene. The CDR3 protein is CASSPPTGVVETQYF. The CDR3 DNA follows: TGTGCCAGCAGCCCGCCGACAGGGGTGGTAGAGACCCAGTACTTC.

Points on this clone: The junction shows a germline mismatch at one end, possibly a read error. Here the CDR3 reads CASSLSRIAKTQYF. Here the CDR3 DNA reads TGTGCTAGCAGCTTAAGTAGAATAGCGAAGACCCAGTACTTC. This chain joins TRBV7-7 and TRBJ2-5, with D perhaps matching TRBD2 (5 bases). Germline V gene data show CDR1 as SSHAT and CDR2 as FNYEAQ (reference sequence). The length of the CDR3 is 14 residues.